This T cell receptor beta chain was observed in a study of T-cell reconstitution after alpha-beta-depleted transplantation in children. This clonotype was detected many times. TCRbeta library construction was performed incorporating unique molecular identifiers. One entry per CDR3 protein results from TCRdb running MiXCR on the PCR reads. The sample includes some 200,000 distinct CDR3 sequences, more than 12% of them seen just once. Germline V gives CDR1 SGHRS, CDR2 YFSETQ. There are 16 residues in the CDR3. Trimming left V 4 bases short and J 7 bases short, with 21 bases between. Specimen: PBMCs from the stem cell graft donor, collected from the stem cell graft. J is TRBJ1-5 and V is TRBV5-1, with a tentative D call TRBD1 (6 bases). This receptor was taken from a human donor who donated a stem cell graft to a child with acute lymphoblastic leukemia. CDR3 sequence reads: CASSPGTEAGGQPQHF. CDR3 bases: TGCGCCAGCAGCCCCGGGACGGAGGCCGGGGGCCAGCCCCAGCATTTT.